Below are 19 T cell receptor beta chains sequenced from a single sample in a study of PD-1 blockade in classical Hodgkin lymphoma. The repertoire was sequenced with immunoSEQ multiplex PCR; TCRdb's copy has only in-frame clones and lacks some. The sample shows about 43,000 clones, 65% to 85% of them seen only once. In every patient, relapse followed autologous stem cell transplantation, while exposure to brentuximab vedotin differed. The specimen was peripheral blood mononuclear cells (PBMCs), collected before the second cycle of nivolumab. The receptor source for this set is a human donor with classical Hodgkin lymphoma.

V and J are TRBV5-6 and TRBJ2-1; D is uncertain. The germline V and J ends were trimmed by 7 bases and 10 bases, with 12 bases remaining between them. Per the germline V gene, CDR1 is SGHDT and CDR2 is YYEEEE. The CDR3 contains 11 residues. The CDR3 region has the DNA TGTGCCAGCGCTTCCATGGTAGAGCAGTTCTTC. Translating it yields CASASMVEQFF.

The chain has TRBV4-1 and TRBJ2-1; D is perhaps TRBD1 (6 bases). Germline CDR1 MGHRA, CDR2 YSYEKL. The CDR3 totals 15 residues. V was pared by 0 bases and J by 6 bases, with 12 bases between. The CDR3 is CASSQDDGTPNEQFF. The CDR3 DNA sequence: TGCGCCAGCAGCCAAGATGATGGGACACCCAATGAGCAGTTCTTC.

The gene calls are TRBV7-2 and TRBJ2-7; 7 bases align to TRBD1. The CDR3 is made up of 13 amino acids. Germline values: CDR1 SGHTA, CDR2 FQGNSA. V was pared by 5 bases and J by 2 bases, with 3 bases of the junction left unmatched. CDR3 amino acids: CASSPQGAYEQYF. CDR3 nucleotides: TGTGCCAGCAGCCCGCAGGGGGCCTACGAGCAGTACTTC.

The chain links TRBV27 to TRBJ2-3; the match to TRBD2 covers 8 bases. Germline V CDR1 and CDR2: MNHEY, SMNVEV (reference sequence). The CDR3 consists of 12 residues. After removal of 10 bases from V and 7 bases from J, the junction contained 7 bases not matched to a gene. The CDR3 sequence: CANPGTRYTQYF. The CDR3 DNA is TGTGCCAATCCCGGGACTAGGTATACGCAGTATTTT.

The genes are TRBV27 and TRBJ2-4; D tentatively fits TRBD1 or TRBD2 (5 bases each). There are 15 residues in the CDR3. Trimming took 4 bases from V and 3 from J, leaving 13 bases between them. CDR1 MNHEY and CDR2 SMNVEV come from the germline V gene (reference sequence). This CDR3 is CASSSLGTGKNIQYF. For the CDR3, the DNA is TGTGCCAGCAGTTCCCTAGGGACGGGCAAAAACATTCAGTACTTC.

The chain employs TRBV7-3 and TRBJ2-7; D not resolved. V lost 5 bases, J lost 1 base, and 9 bases lay in between. This CDR3 is 13 amino acids long. Looked up from germline, CDR1 is SGHTA and CDR2 is FQGTGA. The CDR3 DNA is TGTGCCAGCAGCCCCCCGGCGTCCTACGAGCAGTACTTC. Protein product: CASSPPASYEQYF.

The CDR3: CASSLSGKDTQYF. The DNA for the CDR3 is TGTGCCAGCAGCCTGAGCGGAAAAGATACGCAGTATTTT. The J gene is TRBJ2-3, the V gene TRBV7-3; a possible D gene is TRBD2 (5 bases). V dropped 5 bases and J dropped 5 bases, with 11 bases sitting between them. From germline, CDR1 is SGHTA and CDR2 FQGTGA. This CDR3 is 13 amino acids long. Filled out from reference TRBV7-3 and TRBJ2-3, the complete variable domain reads GAGVSQTPSNKVTEKGKYVELRCDPISGHTALYWYRQSLGQGPEFLIYFQGTGAADDSGLPNDRFFAVRPEGSVSTLKIQRTERGDSAVYLCASSLSGKDTQYFGPGTRLTVL.

This rearrangement joins TRBV28 to TRBJ2-3; D may be TRBD1 (6 bases). Germline loops: CDR1 MDHEN, CDR2 SYDVKM. The CDR3 extends over 15 amino acids. V was shortened by 6 bases and J by 1 base, with 14 bases between the two germline ends. Here the CDR3 reads CASSPDSLGTDTQYF. CDR3 nucleotide sequence: TGTGCCAGCAGCCCGGACAGTTTGGGCACAGATACGCAGTATTTT.

This rearrangement joins TRBV6-1 to TRBJ2-7; possible D gene TRBD2, 6 bases. From germline, CDR1 is MNHNS and CDR2 SASEGT. The CDR3 loop spans 15 amino acids. Trimming removed 1 base from V and 4 bases from J, with 14 bases in between. CDR3 amino acids: CASSEEVGGLYEQYF. CDR3 bases: TGTGCCAGCAGTGAAGAAGTCGGGGGTTTGTACGAGCAGTACTTC.

The chain carries TRBV7-2 and TRBJ1-1; D not certain. The germline CDR1 and CDR2 sequences are SGHTA and FQGNSA. There are 16 residues in the CDR3. The V end lost 1 base, the J end lost 0 bases, and 12 bases lay between the germline ends. CDR3 residues: CASSLVVGFVNTEAFF. The DNA of the CDR3 is TGTGCCAGCAGCTTAGTAGTCGGGTTCGTGAACACTGAAGCTTTCTTT. The full variable domain, with the rest looked up from reference TRBV7-2 and TRBJ1-1, is GAGVSQSPSNKVTEKGKDVELRCDPISGHTALYWYRQSLGQGLEFLIYFQGNSAPDKSGLPSDRFSAERTGGSVSTLTIQRTQQEDSAVYLCASSLVVGFVNTEAFFGQGTRLTVV.

V usage is TRBV6-5 and J usage is TRBJ1-1; perhaps TRBD1 as D (6 bases). V lost 2 bases and J 5 bases, leaving 12 bases between the germline ends. Germline lookup yields CDR1 MNHEY and CDR2 SVGAGI. CDR3 length: 14 residues. CDR3 protein: CASSYGGDITEAFF. CDR3 DNA: TGTGCCAGCAGTTACGGGGGGGACATTACTGAAGCTTTCTTT.

This clone was detected only a few times. The rearrangement joins TRBV7-7 to TRBJ2-7; a weak D match, TRBD1 (6 bases). V dropped 5 bases and J dropped 9 bases, with 20 bases sitting between them. The germline V gene has CDR1 SSHAT and CDR2 FNYEAQ (reference sequence). The CDR3 contains 14 residues. The CDR3 sequence is CASSPISRQVGQYF. DNA of the CDR3: TGTGCCAGCAGCCCCATATCAAGACAGGTTGGGCAGTACTTC.

V is TRBV2 and J is TRBJ2-7; TRBD2 might be the D (5 bases). The CDR3 runs to 10 residues. Per the germline V gene, CDR1 is SNHLY and CDR2 is FYNNEI. Deletions cut 7 bases from V and 12 bases from J, with 13 bases between. This CDR3 reads CASKGEGGYF. CDR3 in DNA: TGTGCCAGCAAGGGAGAGGGTGGGTACTTC.

The gene calls are TRBV5-5 and TRBJ2-7, with unresolved D. The CDR3 loop spans 13 amino acids. Trimming took 0 bases from V and 3 from J, leaving 7 bases between them. Germline V CDR1 and CDR2: SGHKS, YYEKEE (reference sequence). DNA of the CDR3: TGTGCCAGCAGCTTGGGACCGATCTACGAGCAGTACTTC. This sequence encodes CASSLGPIYEQYF.

The V gene is TRBV29-1, the J gene TRBJ2-6; TRBD1 agrees at 7 bases. Germline V gene lookup returns CDR1 SQVTM and CDR2 ANQGSEA. The V segment lost 5 bases and the J segment 0 bases; nucleotides outside the gene matches: 4. The CDR3 is made up of 15 amino acids. CDR3 DNA sequence: TGCAGCGTTTTGCAGGGGGACTCTGGGGCCAACGTCCTGACTTTC. Protein: CSVLQGDSGANVLTF.

This sequence joins TRBV28 and TRBJ2-5, with D perhaps matching TRBD2 (5 bases). The CDR3 has 15 residues. Germline assignment: CDR1 MDHEN and CDR2 SYDVKM. V dropped 6 bases and J dropped 5 bases, with 19 bases sitting between them. The CDR3 sequence: CASSSSPGGQETQYF. The CDR3 coding sequence is TGTGCCAGCAGCTCTAGCCCAGGAGGCCAGGAGACCCAGTACTTC.

V usage is TRBV19 and J usage is TRBJ1-1; D not resolved. V dropped 7 bases and J dropped 8 bases, with 17 bases sitting between them. The CDR3 contains 13 residues. The V gene's germline CDR1 is LNHDA and CDR2 SQIVND (reference sequence). CDR3 sequence: CASIKDLAAEAFF. The CDR3 DNA sequence: TGTGCCAGTATCAAGGATTTAGCCGCCGAAGCTTTCTTT.

In the case of this clone: The junction and the germline gene differ at one end; a read error may be behind it. The chain employs TRBV7-2 and TRBJ2-1; no definite D call. The length of the CDR3 is 13 residues. The V gene's germline CDR1 is SGHTA and CDR2 FQGNSA. CDR3 protein: CASTLPVHNEQFF. CDR3 nucleotides: TGTGCCAGCACCTTACCTGTCCACAATGAGCAGTTCTTC.

The chain is built from TRBV5-5 and TRBJ2-7; a possible D gene is TRBD2 (5 bases). The germline V gene has CDR1 SGHKS and CDR2 YYEKEE (reference sequence). Trimming took 0 bases from V and 0 from J, leaving 7 bases between them. CDR3 size: 14 residues. The CDR3 is CASSLEAASYEQYF. The CDR3 DNA reads as TGTGCCAGCAGCTTGGAAGCGGCCTCCTACGAGCAGTACTTC. Combining the CDR3 with reference TRBV5-5 and TRBJ2-7 gives the whole variable domain DAGVTQSPTHLIKTRGQQVTLRCSPISGHKSVSWYQQVLGQGPQFIFQYYEKEERGRGNFPDRFSARQFPNYSSELNVNALLLGDSALYLCASSLEAASYEQYFGPGTRLTVT.